This TCR beta chain stems from a study of T cell responses to AZD1222 COVID-19 vaccine. General study results and limits: Repertoires were collected only later (after the peak T cell response had occurred). Elevations in Spike-specific TCR breadth and depth followed administration of two AZD1222 doses. The sample set comprised mostly white British donors with more females, and clonal diversity was possibly underestimated.

Method: immunoSEQ multiplex PCR; TCRdb's copy keeps in-frame clones and lacks some. Among 100,000 to 150,000 clones, 65% to 90% were seen once, and the ten largest hold approximately 8%. As for this clone: Its matching antigen is unknown.

The sequencing used peripheral blood, collected 28 days after the second dose of the MenACWY control vaccine. This sequence was found in an adult who received the MenACWY meningococcal vaccine as a control.

In DNA, the CDR3 is TGTGCCAGCAGCCAGGGGGCTCGGGGTGGCTACACCTTC. Encoded protein: CASSQGARGGYTF. The chain has TRBV12-3 or TRBV12-4 and TRBJ1-2; 8 bases fit TRBD1. The trim removed 6 bases at V and 7 bases at J, leaving 7 bases unmatched. The CDR3 is 13 amino acids.